This T cell receptor beta chain was identified during a study of T-cell memory formation after mild COVID-19 (TCRdb year 2021). Regarding the research as a whole: TCR sequence clusters from the two donors were found to be largely donor specific. Longitudinal TCRalpha and TCRbeta repertoire sequencing tracked T-cell clones expanding and contracting after mild COVID-19 in a couple of donors. The cohort was made up of two young adult volunteers, one female and one male, who were previously healthy. Study-level results and caveats: Contracting CD4+ clones appeared mostly in the CM and EM memory subsets, whereas CD8+ clones were enriched in EMRA. Some responding clones were found in pre-infection memory, which suggests that pre-existing cross-reactive memory T cells took part in the SARS-CoV-2 response. Only a couple of mild cases were covered by the study, and larger cohorts that include severe cases with pre-infection samples were considered necessary. Clones contracting from day 15 to 85 had balanced CD4/CD8 phenotypes, while a second wave expanding from day 15 to 37 was biased towards CD4+. SARS-CoV-2 specificity was not confirmed for the second-wave clones peaking on day 37.

This sample was sequenced with an Illumina NovaSeq 6000. TCRalpha and TCRbeta cDNA libraries were built by 5'RACE with constant-segment primers, adding sample barcodes and unique molecular identifiers. Trizol reagent was used to extract RNA from every sample. Amplification of the libraries took two PCR steps, and the second step added a second sample barcode plus Illumina TruSeq adapters. Sequencing of libraries was performed on an Illumina NovaSeq with 2 x 150 bp paired-end reads. The study's own analysis went as follows. With migec v1.2.7, reads were demultiplexed and then collapsed into UMI-guided consensus sequences. With mixcr v2.1.11, UMI consensuses were aligned to TRA and TRB V and J templates and assembled into clonotypes. A clonotype was counted as expanded or contracted only if both edgeR and NoisET called the change significant, with noise models trained on biological replicates. For edgeR calls, a false discovery rate-adjusted p below 0.01 and a log2 fold-change threshold of 1 were applied. As an exploratory analysis of dynamics, max-normalized trajectories of the 1000 most abundant clonotypes were examined with PCA combined with hierarchical clustering. Each responding clone was given a CD4 or CD8 phenotype based on the CD4+ and CD8+ repertoires, which had been sequenced separately. The public reads were reanalyzed by TCRdb: fastp trimming at Q25, MiXCR alignment, in-frame beta chains only. Under each unique CDR3 protein, matching rows form one entry showing the most common genes and DNA. TCRdb assigned the V and J calls; the authors' analysis was not used. The table for this sample lists some 450,000 distinct CDR3 sequences; 15% to 20% of them were counted only once. About 22% of the sample lies in the top ten.

This clonotype was seen repeatedly, ten times or more. Its antigen is unknown. The input lacks base qualities; no much larger clone sits a single base away. Including the terminal cysteine and phenylalanine, the CDR3 comprises 14 residues. This entry keeps only the CDR3 DNA: 42 bases, framed from base 1. Between the V and J ends, shortened by 1 base and 6 bases respectively, the junction contains 10 bases. The germline V gene gives CDR1 as SGHTA and CDR2 as FQGNSA. Ficoll-Paque density gradient centrifugation was used to isolate PBMCs. Here the chain combines TRBV7-2 and TRBJ2-4; a tentative D call is TRBD1 (5 bases match). This TCR was sampled from a man between 18 and 35 years old who had mild COVID-19 (a few samples of this study predate the infection). The sample titles of this study are shuffled in the database, so cell type and time point are left out; the donor was told from shared clones. The sample taken for sequencing was PBMCs or a T cell subset sorted from them (not recorded which). The CDR3 in this case is CASSLVPQGNIQYF. The DNA reads TGTGCCAGCAGCTTAGTCCCGCAGGGAAACATTCAGTACTTC.